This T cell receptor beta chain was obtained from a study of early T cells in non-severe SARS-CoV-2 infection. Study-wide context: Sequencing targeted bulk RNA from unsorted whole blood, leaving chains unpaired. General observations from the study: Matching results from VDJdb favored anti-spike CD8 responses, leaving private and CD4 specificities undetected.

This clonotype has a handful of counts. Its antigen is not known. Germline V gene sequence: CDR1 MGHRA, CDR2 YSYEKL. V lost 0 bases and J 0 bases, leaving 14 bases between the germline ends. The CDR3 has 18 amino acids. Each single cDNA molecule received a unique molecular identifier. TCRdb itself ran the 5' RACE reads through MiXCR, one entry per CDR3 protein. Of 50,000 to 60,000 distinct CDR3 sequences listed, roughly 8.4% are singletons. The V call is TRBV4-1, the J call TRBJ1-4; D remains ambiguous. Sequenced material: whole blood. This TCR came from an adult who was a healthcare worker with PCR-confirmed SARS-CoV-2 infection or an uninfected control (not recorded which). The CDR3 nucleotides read TGCGCCAGCAGCCAAGATATGGAGAACCCCACAACTAATGAAAAACTGTTTTTT. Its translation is CASSQDMENPTTNEKLFF.